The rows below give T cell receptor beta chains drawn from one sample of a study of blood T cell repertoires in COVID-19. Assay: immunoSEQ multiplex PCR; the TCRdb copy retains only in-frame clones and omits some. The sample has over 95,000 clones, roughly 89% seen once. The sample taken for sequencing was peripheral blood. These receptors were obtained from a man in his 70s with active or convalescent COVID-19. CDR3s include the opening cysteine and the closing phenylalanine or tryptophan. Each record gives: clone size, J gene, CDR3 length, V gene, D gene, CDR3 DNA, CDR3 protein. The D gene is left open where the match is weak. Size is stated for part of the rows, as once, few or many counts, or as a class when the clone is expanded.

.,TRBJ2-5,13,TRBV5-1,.,TGCGCCAGCAGCTCCCGACTAGTAGAGACCCAGTACTTC,CASSSRLVETQYF
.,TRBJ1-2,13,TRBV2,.,TGTGCCAGCAGTCCCGACATGGTCTATGGCTACACCTTC,CASSPDMVYGYTF
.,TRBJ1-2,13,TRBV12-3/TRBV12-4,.,TGTGCCAGCAGTCCCGGTGAACTCTATGGCTACACCTTC,CASSPGELYGYTF
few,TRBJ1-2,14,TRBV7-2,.,TGTGCCAGCAGCCTCGAAGGACAGTCATATGGCTACACCTTC,CASSLEGQSYGYTF
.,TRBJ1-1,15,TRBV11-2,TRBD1,TGTGCCAGCAGCCCGCGACAGGGGCTGAACACTGAAGCTTTCTTT,CASSPRQGLNTEAFF
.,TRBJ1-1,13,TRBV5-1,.,TGCGCCAGCAGCTTGTTTGGCAGCACTGAAGCTTTCTTT,CASSLFGSTEAFF
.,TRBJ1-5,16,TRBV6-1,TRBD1,TGTGCCAGCAGTGAACTGACAGGGGATAGGAGTCAGCCCCAGCATTTT,CASSELTGDRSQPQHF
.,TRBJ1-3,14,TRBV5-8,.,TGTGCCAGCAGCTTGGACAGGGCTGGAAACACCATATATTTT,CASSLDRAGNTIYF
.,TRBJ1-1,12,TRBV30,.,TGTGCCTGGGGGGCGGTGAACACTGAAGCTTTCTTT,CAWGAVNTEAFF
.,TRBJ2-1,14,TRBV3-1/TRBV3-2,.,TGTGCCAGCAGCCAAGAGGGCTACTCGGGGGAGCAGTTCTTC,CASSQEGYSGEQFF
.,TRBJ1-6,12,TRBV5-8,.,TGTGCCAGCAGCTTTGCGGGCTCACCCCTCCACTTT,CASSFAGSPLHF
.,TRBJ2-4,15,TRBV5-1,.,TGCGCCAGCAGCTCCCCAACACCAACCAAAAACATTCAGTACTTC,CASSSPTPTKNIQYF
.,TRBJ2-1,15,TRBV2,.,TGTGCCAGCAGTCCTAGGGGCGCCGGGTTAGATGAGCAGTTCTTC,CASSPRGAGLDEQFF
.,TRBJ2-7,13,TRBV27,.,TGTGCCAGCAGTTCCTCTATAACCTACGAGCAGTACTTC,CASSSSITYEQYF
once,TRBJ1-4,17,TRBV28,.,TGTGCCAGCAGTTTACATTCCCCCGGTGCAACTAATGAAAAACTGTTTTTT,CASSLHSPGATNEKLFF
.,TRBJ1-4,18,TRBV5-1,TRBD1,TGCGCCAGCAGCTCTGGGACAGGGGGAAGGGCAACTAATGAAAAACTGTTTTTT,CASSSGTGGRATNEKLFF
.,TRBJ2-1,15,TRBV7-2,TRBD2,TGTGCCAGCAGCTTAGTTTTCGGGGGGTACAATGAGCAGTTCTTC,CASSLVFGGYNEQFF
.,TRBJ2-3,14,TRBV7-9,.,TGTGCCAGCAGCTCTGACAGAGACACAGATACGCAGTATTTT,CASSSDRDTDTQYF
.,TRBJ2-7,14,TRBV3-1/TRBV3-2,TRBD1,TGTGCCAGCAGCCAATCGGACAGGGGGCGCAGGCAGTACTTC,CASSQSDRGRRQYF
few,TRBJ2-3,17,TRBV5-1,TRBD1,TGCGCCAGCAGCGTACCTTCCGGGACAGGAAGTGCAGATACGCAGTATTTT,CASSVPSGTGSADTQYF
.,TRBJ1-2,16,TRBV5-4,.,TGTGCCAGCAGCTCGAGGACGGACTTTCTGTCCTATGGCTACACCTTC,CASSSRTDFLSYGYTF
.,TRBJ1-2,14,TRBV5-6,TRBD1,TGTGCCAGCAGCCTTAGGGACAGCTACTATGGCTACACCTTC,CASSLRDSYYGYTF
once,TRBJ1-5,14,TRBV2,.,TGTGCCAGCAGTAAATTCGTGAGCAATCAGCCCCAGCATTTT,CASSKFVSNQPQHF
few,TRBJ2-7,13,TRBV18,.,TGTGCCAGCTCACCACCTACGGGCTACGAGCAGTACTTC,CASSPPTGYEQYF
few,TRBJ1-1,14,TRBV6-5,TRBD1,TGTGCCAGCAGGACCGGACAGGGGAGCACTGAAGCTTTCTTT,CASRTGQGSTEAFF
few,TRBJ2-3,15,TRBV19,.,TGTGCCAGTAGTAGTGTAGGGGCCAGCACAGATACGCAGTATTTT,CASSSVGASTDTQYF
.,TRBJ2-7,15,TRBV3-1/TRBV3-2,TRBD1,TGTGCCAGCAGCCGAGGAGGGACAGGCTATTACGAGCAGTACTTC,CASSRGGTGYYEQYF
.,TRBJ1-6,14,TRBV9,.,TGTGCCAGCAGCGTAGGCGGGGGGCAGTCACCCCTCCACTTT,CASSVGGGQSPLHF
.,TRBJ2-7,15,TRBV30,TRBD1,TGTGCCTGGAGTGTAGGGGGCAGGAGCTCCTACGAGCAGTACTTC,CAWSVGGRSSYEQYF
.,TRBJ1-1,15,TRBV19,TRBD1,TGTGCCAGTGCCCCGGCAGGGGGCCTCTCCGCCGAAGCTTTCTTT,CASAPAGGLSAEAFF
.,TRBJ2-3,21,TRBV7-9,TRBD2,TGTGCCAGCACCCCTCATCCCTCGGGACTAGCGGGGGGACCCCGCACAGATACGCAGTATTTT,CASTPHPSGLAGGPRTDTQYF
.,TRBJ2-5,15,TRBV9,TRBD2,TGTGCCAGCAGCGCAAGCGGGGGGCTGCAAGAGACCCAGTACTTC,CASSASGGLQETQYF
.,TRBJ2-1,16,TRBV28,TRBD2,TGTGCCAGCAGTTTACCGACTAGCGGGGGGCCCAATGAGCAGTTCTTC,CASSLPTSGGPNEQFF
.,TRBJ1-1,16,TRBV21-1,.,TGTGCCAGCAGCAAAATCTCGTCGGGACAGGGTTTTGAAGCTTTCTTT,CASSKISSGQGFEAFF
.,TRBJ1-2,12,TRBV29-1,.,TGCAGCGTTGGGGGGGAGAACTATGGCTACACCTTC,CSVGGENYGYTF
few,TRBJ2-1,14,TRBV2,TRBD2,TGTGCCAGCAGTGAGGCGGGGGGGCGAGGTGAGCAGTTCTTC,CASSEAGGRGEQFF
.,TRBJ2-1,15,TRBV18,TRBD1,TGTGCCAGCTCACCATTCAGCTCAGGGGGCAATGAGCAGTTCTTC,CASSPFSSGGNEQFF
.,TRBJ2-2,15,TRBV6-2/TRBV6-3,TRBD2,TGTGCCAGCAGTTACGGTGGGGGGGGCACCGGGGAGCTGTTTTTT,CASSYGGGGTGELFF
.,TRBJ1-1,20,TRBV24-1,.,TGTGCCACCAGTGATTTGTCCCACCGGGACACTTATAGTGTGAACACTGAAGCTTTCTTT,CATSDLSHRDTYSVNTEAFF
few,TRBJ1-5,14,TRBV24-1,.,TGTGCCACCAGCTCGTCAAGGGGATATCAGCCCCAGCATTTT,CATSSSRGYQPQHF
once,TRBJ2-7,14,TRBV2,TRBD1,TGTGCCAGCAGTGTAGACAGGGCAGTGAGCGAGCAGTACTTC,CASSVDRAVSEQYF
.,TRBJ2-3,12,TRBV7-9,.,TGTGCCAGCAGCTTATCGACAGATACGCAGTATTTT,CASSLSTDTQYF
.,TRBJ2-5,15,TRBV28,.,TGTGCCAGCAGTTTATTGGTGGGGGGAGTTGAGACCCAGTACTTC,CASSLLVGGVETQYF
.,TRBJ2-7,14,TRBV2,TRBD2,TGTGCCAGCAGTGATAGCGGGGGGGCCTACGAGCAGTACTTC,CASSDSGGAYEQYF
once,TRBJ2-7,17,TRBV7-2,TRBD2,TGTGCCAGCAGCTTAGGACTAGCTCCCCGGGGAGCCTACGAGCAGTACTTC,CASSLGLAPRGAYEQYF
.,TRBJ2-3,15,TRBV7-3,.,TGTGCCAGCAGCTCTACCGGGTATAACACAGATACGCAGTATTTT,CASSSTGYNTDTQYF
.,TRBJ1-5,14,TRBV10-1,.,TGCGCCAGCAGCGGTGACAGTAGCAATCAGCCCCAGCATTTT,CASSGDSSNQPQHF
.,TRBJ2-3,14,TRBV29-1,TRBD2,TGCAGCGTTGAAGGGACTAGCGGCACAGATACGCAGTATTTT,CSVEGTSGTDTQYF
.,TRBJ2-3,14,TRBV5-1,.,TGCGCCAGCAGCCCGGGGGACAGCACAGATACGCAGTATTTT,CASSPGDSTDTQYF
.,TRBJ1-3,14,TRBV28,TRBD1,TGTGCCAGCAATGGACAGGGGTCTGGAAACACCATATATTTT,CASNGQGSGNTIYF